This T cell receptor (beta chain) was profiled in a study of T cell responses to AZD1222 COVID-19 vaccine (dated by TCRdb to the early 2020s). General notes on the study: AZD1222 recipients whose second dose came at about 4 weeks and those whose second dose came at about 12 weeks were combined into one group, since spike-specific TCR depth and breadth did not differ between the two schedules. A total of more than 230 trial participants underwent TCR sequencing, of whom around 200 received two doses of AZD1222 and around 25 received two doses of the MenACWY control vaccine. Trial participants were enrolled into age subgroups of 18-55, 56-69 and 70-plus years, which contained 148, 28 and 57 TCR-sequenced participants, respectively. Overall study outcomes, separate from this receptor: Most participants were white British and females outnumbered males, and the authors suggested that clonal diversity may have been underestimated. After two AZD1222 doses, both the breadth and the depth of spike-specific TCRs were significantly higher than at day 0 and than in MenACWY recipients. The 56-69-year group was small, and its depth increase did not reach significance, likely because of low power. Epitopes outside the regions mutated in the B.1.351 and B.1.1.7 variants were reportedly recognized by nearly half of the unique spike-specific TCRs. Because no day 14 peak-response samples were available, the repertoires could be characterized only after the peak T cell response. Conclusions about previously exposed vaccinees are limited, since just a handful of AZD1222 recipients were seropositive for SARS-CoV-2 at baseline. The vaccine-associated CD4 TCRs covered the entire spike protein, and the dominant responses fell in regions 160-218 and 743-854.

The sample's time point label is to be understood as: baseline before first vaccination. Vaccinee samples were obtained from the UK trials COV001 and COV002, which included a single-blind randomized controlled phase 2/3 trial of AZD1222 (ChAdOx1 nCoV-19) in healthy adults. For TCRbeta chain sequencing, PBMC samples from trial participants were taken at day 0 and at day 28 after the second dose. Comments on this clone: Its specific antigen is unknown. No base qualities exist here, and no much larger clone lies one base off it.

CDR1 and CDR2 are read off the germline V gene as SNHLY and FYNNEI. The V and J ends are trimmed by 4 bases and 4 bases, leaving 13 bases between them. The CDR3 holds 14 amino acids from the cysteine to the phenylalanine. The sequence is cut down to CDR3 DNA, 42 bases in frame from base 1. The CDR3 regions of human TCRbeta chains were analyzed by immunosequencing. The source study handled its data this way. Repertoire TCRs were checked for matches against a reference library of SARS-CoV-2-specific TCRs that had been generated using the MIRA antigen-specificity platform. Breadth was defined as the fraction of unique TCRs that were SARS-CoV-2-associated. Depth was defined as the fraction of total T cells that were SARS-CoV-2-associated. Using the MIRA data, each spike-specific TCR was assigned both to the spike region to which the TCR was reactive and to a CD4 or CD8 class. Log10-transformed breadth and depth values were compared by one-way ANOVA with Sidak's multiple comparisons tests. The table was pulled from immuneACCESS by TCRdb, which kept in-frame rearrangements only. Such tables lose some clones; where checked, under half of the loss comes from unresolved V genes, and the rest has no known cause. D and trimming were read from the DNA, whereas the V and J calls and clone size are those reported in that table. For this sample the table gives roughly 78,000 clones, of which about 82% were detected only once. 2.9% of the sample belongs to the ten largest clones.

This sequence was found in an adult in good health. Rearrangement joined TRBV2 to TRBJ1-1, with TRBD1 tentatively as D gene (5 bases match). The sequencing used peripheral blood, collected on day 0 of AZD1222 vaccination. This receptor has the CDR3 CASSGGTRGTEAFF. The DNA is TGTGCCAGCAGTGGAGGGACGAGGGGCACTGAAGCTTTCTTT.